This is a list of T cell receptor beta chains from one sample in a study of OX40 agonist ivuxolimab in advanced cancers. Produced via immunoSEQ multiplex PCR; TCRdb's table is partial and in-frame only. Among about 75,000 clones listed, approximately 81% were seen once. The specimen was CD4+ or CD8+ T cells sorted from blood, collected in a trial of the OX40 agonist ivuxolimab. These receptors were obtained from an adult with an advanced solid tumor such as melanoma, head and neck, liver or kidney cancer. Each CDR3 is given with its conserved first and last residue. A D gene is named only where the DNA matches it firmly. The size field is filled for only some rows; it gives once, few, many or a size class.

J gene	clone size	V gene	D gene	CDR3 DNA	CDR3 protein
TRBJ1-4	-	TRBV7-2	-	TGTGCCAGCACCCGGAGTAATGAAAAACTGTTTTTT	CASTRSNEKLFF
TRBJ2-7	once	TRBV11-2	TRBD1	TGTGCCAGCAGCCAGACCTGGGGGACAGGGATGTTATACGAGCAGTACTTC	CASSQTWGTGMLYEQYF
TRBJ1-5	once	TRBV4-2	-	TGTGCCAGCAGCCAAGTCGGGGAGGGGCAGCCCCAGCATTTT	CASSQVGEGQPQHF
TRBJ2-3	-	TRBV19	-	TGTGCCAGTAGTGCGGCGGGTGACACAGATACGCAGTATTTT	CASSAAGDTDTQYF
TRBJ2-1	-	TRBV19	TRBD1	TGTGCCAGTAGTATAGAAGCCGCGACAGGGGACTACAATGAGCAGTTCTTC	CASSIEAATGDYNEQFF
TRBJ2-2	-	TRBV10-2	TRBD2	TGCGCCAGCAGGGGGACTAGCGTGAACACCGGGGAGCTGTTTTTT	CASRGTSVNTGELFF
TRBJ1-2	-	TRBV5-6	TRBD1	TGTGCCAGCAGCGGGGACAGGGGCCTCCTAGACGGCTACACCTTC	CASSGDRGLLDGYTF
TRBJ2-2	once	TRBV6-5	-	TGTGCCAGCACCAGTTGGACCGGGGAGCTGTTTTTT	CASTSWTGELFF
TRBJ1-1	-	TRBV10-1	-	TGCGCCAGCAGTGGGAGACTCTTT	CASSGRLF
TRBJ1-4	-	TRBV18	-	TGTGCCAGCTCGCCCTATCAGGGTTTCGAGGATAATGAAAAACTGTTTTTT	CASSPYQGFEDNEKLFF
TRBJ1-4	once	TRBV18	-	TGTGCCAGCTCACCTTTCACAGTTACAACTAATGAAAAACTGTTTTTT	CASSPFTVTTNEKLFF
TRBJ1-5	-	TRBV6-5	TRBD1	TGTGCCAGCAGCCTGGACAGGGGTCAGCCCCAGCATTTT	CASSLDRGQPQHF
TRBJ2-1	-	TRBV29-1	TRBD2	TGCAGCGTTGTAGCGGGAGGGCTAAATGAGCAGTTCTTC	CSVVAGGLNEQFF
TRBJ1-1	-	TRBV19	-	TGTGCCAGTAGTCCCGGGGGGGGCGGTGAAGCTTTCTTT	CASSPGGGGEAFF
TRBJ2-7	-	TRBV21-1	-	TGTGCCAGCAGCAAACTGGCCGAAGCCTACGAGCAGTACTTC	CASSKLAEAYEQYF
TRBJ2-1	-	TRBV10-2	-	TGCGCCAGCTTGGAGGCCAATGAGCAGTTCTTC	CASLEANEQFF
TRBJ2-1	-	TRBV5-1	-	TGCGCCAGCAGCTTAGAACAGGGGGGGTCCTACAATGAGCAGTTCTTC	CASSLEQGGSYNEQFF
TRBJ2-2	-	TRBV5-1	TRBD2	TGCGCCAGCAGCTTAGGCCCCGGGACTACCTACACCGGGGAGCTGTTTTTT	CASSLGPGTTYTGELFF
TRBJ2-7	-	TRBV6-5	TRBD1	TGTGCCAGCAGTTCCGTCCGCCGGGACAGGTCCTACGAGCAGTACTTC	CASSSVRRDRSYEQYF
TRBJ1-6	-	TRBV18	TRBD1	TGTGCCAGCTCACCACCGGGACAGGGTAATTCACCCCTCCACTTT	CASSPPGQGNSPLHF
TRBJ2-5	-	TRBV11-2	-	TGTGCCAGCAGCTTAGATCGGCTTAAGCAGTACTTC	CASSLDRLKQYF
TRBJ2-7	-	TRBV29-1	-	TGCAGCGCCCTTTCGACACTTTACGAGCAGTACTTC	CSALSTLYEQYF
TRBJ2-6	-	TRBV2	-	TGTGCCAGCAGTTTCCAGGGGAGCTCTGGGGCCAACGTCCTGACTTTC	CASSFQGSSGANVLTF
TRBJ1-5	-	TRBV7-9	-	TGTGCCAGCAGCTTAGGAGGGGGTTTTAGCAATCAGCCCCAGCATTTT	CASSLGGGFSNQPQHF
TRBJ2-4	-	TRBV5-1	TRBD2	TGCGCCAGCAGCCCCCAGACTAGCGGGAGCGAAAACATTCAGTACTTC	CASSPQTSGSENIQYF
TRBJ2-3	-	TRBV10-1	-	TGCGCCAGCAGTGAGAGGTCGGGATACCCAGCAGATACGCAGTATTTT	CASSERSGYPADTQYF
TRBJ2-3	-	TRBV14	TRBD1	TGTGCCAGCAGCCACACAGGGGGAGGCGGCACAGATACGCAGTATTTT	CASSHTGGGGTDTQYF
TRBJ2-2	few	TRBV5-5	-	TGTGCCAGCAGCTTGGGAGGGTTAAGCACCGGGGAGCTGTTTTTT	CASSLGGLSTGELFF
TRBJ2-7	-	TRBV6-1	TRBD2	TGTGCCAGCAGTGAACCTAGGACTAGCGGGAGAAATAAAGTACCTTTCGAGCAGTACTTC	CASSEPRTSGRNKVPFEQYF